One T cell receptor beta chain is described in this entry. This CDR3 spans 13 amino acids. V was shortened by 10 bases and J by 0 bases, with 12 bases between the two germline ends. Germline-derived CDR1 and CDR2 are MNHEY and SVGAGI. The data were taken from a study of control samples from healthy donors and cancer patients. TCRdb's table, derived via immunoSEQ multiplex PCR, lists solely in-frame clones and lacks some. The sample lists 150,000 to 200,000 clones; approximately 86% were seen once. The sample was blood. The chain is built from TRBV6-5 and TRBJ1-1, with unresolved D. The TCR comes from a man aged 18 to 30 in good health. CDR3 nucleotide sequence: TGTGCCACCGCCGTGGCCTTGAACACTGAAGCTTTCTTT. As protein: CATAVALNTEAFF.